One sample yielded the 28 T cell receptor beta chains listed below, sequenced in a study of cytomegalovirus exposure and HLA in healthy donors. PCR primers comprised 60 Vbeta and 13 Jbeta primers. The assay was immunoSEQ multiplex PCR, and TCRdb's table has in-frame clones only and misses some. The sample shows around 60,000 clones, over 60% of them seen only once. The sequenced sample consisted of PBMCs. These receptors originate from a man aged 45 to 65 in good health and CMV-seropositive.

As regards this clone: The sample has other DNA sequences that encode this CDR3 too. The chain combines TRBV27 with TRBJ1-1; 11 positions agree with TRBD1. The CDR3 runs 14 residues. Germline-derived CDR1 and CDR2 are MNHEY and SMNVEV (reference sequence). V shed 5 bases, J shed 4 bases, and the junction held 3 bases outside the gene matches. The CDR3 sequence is CASSPGQGGTEAFF. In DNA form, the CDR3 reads TGTGCCAGCAGTCCGGGACAGGGGGGCACTGAAGCTTTCTTT.

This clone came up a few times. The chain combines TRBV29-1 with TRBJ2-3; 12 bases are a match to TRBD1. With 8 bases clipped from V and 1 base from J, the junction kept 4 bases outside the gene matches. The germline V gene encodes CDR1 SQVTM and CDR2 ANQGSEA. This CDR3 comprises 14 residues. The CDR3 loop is CSSRDRGRTDTQYF. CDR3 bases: TGCAGCTCCCGGGACAGGGGGCGCACAGATACGCAGTATTTT.

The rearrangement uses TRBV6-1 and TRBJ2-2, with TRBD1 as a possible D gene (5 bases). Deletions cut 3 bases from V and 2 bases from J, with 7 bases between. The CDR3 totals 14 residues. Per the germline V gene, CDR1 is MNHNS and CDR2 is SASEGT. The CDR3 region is CASSDRVNTGELFF. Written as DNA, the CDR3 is TGTGCCAGCAGTGACAGGGTTAACACCGGGGAGCTGTTTTTT.

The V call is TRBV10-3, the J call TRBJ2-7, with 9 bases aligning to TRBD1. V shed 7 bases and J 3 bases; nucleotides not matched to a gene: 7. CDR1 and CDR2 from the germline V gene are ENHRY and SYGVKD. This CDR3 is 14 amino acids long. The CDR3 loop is CAIKASGQGYEQYF. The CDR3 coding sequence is TGTGCCATCAAGGCCTCGGGACAGGGCTACGAGCAGTACTTC.

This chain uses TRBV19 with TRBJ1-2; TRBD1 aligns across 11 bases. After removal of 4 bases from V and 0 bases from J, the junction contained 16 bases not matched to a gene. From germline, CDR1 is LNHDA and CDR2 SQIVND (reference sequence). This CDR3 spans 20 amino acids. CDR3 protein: CASSNGQGAYRGASNYGYTF. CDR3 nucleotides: TGTGCCAGTAGTAATGGACAGGGGGCTTATAGAGGAGCTTCTAACTATGGCTACACCTTC.

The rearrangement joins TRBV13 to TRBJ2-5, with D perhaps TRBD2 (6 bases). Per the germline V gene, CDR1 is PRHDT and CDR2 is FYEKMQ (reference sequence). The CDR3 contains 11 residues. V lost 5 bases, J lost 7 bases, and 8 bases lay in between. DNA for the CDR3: TGTGCCAGCAGCCCCGGGGGGACCCAGTACTTC. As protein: CASSPGGTQYF.

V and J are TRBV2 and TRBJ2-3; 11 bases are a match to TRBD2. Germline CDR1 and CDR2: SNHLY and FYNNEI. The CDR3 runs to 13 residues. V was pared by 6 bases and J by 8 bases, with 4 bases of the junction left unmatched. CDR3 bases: TGTGCCAGCAGGGGGGGGACTAGCGGTACGCAGTATTTT. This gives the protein CASRGGTSGTQYF.

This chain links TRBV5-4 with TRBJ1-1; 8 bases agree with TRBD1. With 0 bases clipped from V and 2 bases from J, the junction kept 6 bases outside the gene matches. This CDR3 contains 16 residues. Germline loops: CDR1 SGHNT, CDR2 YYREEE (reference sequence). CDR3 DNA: TGTGCCAGCAGCTTGGAAGACAGGGGAAGAAACACTGAAGCTTTCTTT. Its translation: CASSLEDRGRNTEAFF. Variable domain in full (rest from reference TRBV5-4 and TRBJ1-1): ETGVTQSPTHLIKTRGQQVTLRCSSQSGHNTVSWYQQALGQGPQFIFQYYREEENGRGNFPPRFSGLQFPNYSSELNVNALELDDSALYLCASSLEDRGRNTEAFFGQGTRLTVV.

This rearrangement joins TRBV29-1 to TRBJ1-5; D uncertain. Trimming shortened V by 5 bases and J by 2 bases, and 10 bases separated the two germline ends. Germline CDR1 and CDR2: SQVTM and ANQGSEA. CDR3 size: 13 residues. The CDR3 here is CSVPGWGNQPQHF. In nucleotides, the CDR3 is TGCAGCGTTCCAGGCTGGGGCAATCAGCCCCAGCATTTT.

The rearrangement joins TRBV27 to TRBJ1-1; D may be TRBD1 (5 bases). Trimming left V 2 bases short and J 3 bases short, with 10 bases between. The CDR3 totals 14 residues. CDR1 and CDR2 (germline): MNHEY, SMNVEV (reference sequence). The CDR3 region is CASSLRGGYTEAFF. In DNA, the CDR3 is TGTGCCAGCAGTTTACGGGGGGGATACACTGAAGCTTTCTTT.

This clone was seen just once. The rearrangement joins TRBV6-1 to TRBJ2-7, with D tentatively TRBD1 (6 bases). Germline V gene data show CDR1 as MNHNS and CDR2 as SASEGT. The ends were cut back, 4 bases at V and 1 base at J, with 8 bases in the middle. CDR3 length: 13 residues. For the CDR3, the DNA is TGTGCCAGCAGTGCCGGACAGTCCTACGAGCAGTACTTC. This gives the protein CASSAGQSYEQYF.

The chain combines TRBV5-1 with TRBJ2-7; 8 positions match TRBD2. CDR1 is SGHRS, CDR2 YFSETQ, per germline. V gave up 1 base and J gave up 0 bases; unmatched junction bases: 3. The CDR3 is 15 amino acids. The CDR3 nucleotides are TGCGCCAGCAGCTTGTTAGGGACTAGCTCCTACGAGCAGTACTTC. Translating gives CASSLLGTSSYEQYF.

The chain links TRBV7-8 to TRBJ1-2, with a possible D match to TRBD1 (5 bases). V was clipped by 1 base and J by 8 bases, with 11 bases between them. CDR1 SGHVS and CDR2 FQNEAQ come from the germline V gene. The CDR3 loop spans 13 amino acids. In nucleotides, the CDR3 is TGTGCCAGCAGCTTAGACAGGTCTAAAGGCTACACCTTC. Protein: CASSLDRSKGYTF.

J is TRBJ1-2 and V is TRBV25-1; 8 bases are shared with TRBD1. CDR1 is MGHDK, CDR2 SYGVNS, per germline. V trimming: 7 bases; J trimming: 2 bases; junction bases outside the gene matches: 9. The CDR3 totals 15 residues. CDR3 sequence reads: CASTEGRGRNYGYTF. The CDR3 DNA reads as TGTGCCAGCACCGAGGGCAGGGGGCGCAACTATGGCTACACCTTC.

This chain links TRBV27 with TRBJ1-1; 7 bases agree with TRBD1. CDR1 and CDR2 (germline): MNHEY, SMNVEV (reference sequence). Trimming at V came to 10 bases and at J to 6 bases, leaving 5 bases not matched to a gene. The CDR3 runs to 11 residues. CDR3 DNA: TGTGCCACCATAGGGGGCCCTGAAGCTTTCTTT. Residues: CATIGGPEAFF.

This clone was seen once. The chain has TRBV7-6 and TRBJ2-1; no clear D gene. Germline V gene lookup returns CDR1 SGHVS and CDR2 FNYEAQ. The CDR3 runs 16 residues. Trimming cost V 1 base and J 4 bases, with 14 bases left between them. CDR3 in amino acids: CASSLGSFRGYNEQFF. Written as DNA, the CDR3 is TGTGCCAGCAGCTTAGGGAGTTTCCGCGGTTACAATGAGCAGTTCTTC.

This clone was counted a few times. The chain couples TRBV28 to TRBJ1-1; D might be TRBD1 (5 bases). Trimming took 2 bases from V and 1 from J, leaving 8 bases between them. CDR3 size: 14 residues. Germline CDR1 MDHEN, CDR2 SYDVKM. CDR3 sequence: CASSLIRANTEAFF. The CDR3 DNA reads TGTGCCAGCAGTTTAATCAGGGCGAACACTGAAGCTTTCTTT.

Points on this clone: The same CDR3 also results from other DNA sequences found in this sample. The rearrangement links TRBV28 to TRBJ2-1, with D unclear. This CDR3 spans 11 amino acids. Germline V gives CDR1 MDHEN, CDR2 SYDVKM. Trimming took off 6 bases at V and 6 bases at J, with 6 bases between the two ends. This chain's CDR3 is CASSLRNEQFF. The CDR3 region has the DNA TGTGCCAGCAGCCTTCGCAATGAGCAGTTCTTC. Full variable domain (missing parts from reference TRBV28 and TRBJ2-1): DVKVTQSSRYLVKRTGEKVFLECVQDMDHENMFWYRQDPGLGLRLIYFSYDVKMKEKGDIPEGYSVSREKKERFSLILESASTNQTSMYLCASSLRNEQFFGPGTRLTVL.

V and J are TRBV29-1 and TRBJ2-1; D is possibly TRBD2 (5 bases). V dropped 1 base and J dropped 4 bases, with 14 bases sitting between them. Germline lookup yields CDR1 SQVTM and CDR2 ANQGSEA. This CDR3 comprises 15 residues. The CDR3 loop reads CSVEGLALKYNEQFF. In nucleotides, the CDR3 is TGCAGCGTTGAAGGGCTAGCTTTAAAATACAATGAGCAGTTCTTC.

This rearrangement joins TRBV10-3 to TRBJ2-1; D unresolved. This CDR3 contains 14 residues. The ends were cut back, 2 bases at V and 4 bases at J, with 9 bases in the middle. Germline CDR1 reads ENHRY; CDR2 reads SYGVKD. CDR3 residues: CAISEEASYNEQFF. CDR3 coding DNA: TGTGCCATCAGTGAGGAAGCTTCATACAATGAGCAGTTCTTC.

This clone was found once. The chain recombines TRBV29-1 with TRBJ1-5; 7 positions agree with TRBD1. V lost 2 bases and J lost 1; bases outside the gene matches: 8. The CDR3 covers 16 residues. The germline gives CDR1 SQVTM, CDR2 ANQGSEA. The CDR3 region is CSVEKAGGCSNQPQHF. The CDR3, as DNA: TGCAGCGTTGAAAAGGCAGGGGGTTGCAGCAATCAGCCCCAGCATTTT.

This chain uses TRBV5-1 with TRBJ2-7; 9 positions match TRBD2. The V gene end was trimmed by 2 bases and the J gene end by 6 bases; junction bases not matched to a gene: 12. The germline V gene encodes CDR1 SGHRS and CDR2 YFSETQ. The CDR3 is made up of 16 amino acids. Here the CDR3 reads CASSFQPLAGRGEQYF. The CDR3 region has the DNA TGCGCCAGCAGCTTTCAGCCTCTAGCGGGGAGGGGCGAGCAGTACTTC. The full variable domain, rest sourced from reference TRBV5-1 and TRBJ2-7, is KAGVTQTPRYLIKTRGQQVTLSCSPISGHRSVSWYQQTPGQGLQFLFEYFSETQRNKGNFPGRFSGRQFSNSRSEMNVSTLELGDSALYLCASSFQPLAGRGEQYFGPGTRLTVT.

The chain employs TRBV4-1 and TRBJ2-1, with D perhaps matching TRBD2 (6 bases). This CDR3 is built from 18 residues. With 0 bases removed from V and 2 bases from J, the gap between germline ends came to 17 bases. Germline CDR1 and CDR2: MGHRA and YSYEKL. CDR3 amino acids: CASSQDSKRLVPYNEQFF. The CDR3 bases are TGCGCCAGCAGCCAAGACTCGAAACGACTAGTTCCCTACAATGAGCAGTTCTTC.

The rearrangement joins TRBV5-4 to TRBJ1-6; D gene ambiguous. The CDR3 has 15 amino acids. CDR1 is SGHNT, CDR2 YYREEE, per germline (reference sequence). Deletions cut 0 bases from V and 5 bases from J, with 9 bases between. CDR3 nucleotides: TGTGCCAGCAGCTTGGCGTTGGAGAATAATTCACCCCTCCACTTT. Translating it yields CASSLALENNSPLHF.

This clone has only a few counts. The DNA for the CDR3 is TGCGCCAGCAGTGAGTCGAGGGGGGGCGAGCAGTACTTC. It codes for CASSESRGGEQYF. The chain carries TRBV10-1 and TRBJ2-7, with D possibly being TRBD2 (7 bases). V was pared by 0 bases and J by 6 bases, with 9 bases between. CDR3 length equals 13 residues. CDR1 WNHNN and CDR2 SYGVQD come from the germline V gene (reference sequence).

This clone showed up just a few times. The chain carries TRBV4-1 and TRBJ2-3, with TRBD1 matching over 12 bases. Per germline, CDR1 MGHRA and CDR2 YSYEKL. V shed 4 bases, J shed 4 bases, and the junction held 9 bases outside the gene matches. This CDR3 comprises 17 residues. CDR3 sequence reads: CASSLGQGAVGADTQYF. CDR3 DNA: TGCGCCAGCAGCCTGGGACAGGGGGCGGTTGGGGCAGATACGCAGTATTTT.

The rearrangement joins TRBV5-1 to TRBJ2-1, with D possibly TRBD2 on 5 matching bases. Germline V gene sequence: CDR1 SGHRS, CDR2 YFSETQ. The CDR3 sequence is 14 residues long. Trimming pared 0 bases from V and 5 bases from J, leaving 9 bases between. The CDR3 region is CASSLGGRDNEQFF. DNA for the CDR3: TGCGCCAGCAGCTTGGGTGGGAGAGACAATGAGCAGTTCTTC.

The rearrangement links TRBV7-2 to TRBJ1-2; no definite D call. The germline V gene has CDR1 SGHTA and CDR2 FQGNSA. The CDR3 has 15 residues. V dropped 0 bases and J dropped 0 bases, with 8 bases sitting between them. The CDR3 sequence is CASSLAGGTNYGYTF. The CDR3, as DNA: TGTGCCAGCAGCTTAGCGGGCGGGACTAACTATGGCTACACCTTC.